Detailed here is one TCR beta chain. Under the authors' procedure: Reference gene primer amplification gave estimated nucleated cell counts. Clones were read by immunoSEQ multiplex PCR, and TCRdb kept only the in-frame ones, dropping some. V and J calls and clone size follow that table, whereas D and trimming were derived from the DNA. The sample consists of 110,000 or so clones, more than 75% of them appearing once. This sample stems from a study of blood T cell repertoires in COVID-19. The TCR was taken from a middle-aged woman with acute or convalescent COVID-19. Source material: peripheral blood.

CDR3 loop: CASSQEAVNQPQHF. In nucleotides, the CDR3 is TGTGCCAGCAGCCAAGAGGCAGTAAATCAGCCCCAGCATTTT. This chain links TRBV3-1 (or the pseudogene TRBV3-2) with TRBJ1-5, with unresolved D. From germline, CDR1 is LGHDT and CDR2 YNNKEL (reference sequence). Trimming took off 0 bases at V and 4 bases at J, with 7 bases between the two ends. This CDR3 region has 14 residues.